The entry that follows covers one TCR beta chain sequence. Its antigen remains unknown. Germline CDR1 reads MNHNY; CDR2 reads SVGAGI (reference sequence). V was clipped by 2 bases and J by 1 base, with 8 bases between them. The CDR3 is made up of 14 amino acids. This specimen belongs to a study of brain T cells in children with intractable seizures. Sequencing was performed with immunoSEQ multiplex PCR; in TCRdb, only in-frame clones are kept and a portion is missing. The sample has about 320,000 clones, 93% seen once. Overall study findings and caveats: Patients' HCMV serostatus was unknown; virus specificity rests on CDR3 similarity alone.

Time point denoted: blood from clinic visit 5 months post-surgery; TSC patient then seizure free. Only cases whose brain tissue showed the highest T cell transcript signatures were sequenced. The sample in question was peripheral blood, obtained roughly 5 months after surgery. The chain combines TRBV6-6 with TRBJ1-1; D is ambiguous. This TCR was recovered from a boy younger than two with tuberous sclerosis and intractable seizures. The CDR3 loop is CASSYKGPNTEAFF. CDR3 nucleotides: TGTGCCAGCAGTTACAAGGGCCCGAACACTGAAGCTTTCTTT.